Shown below are 25 T cell receptor beta chains from a single sample sequenced in a study of blood T cell repertoires in COVID-19. Sequencing used immunoSEQ multiplex PCR; TCRdb keeps in-frame clones, though not all of them. The sample shows some 300,000 clones, around 89% of them seen only once. The sample consisted of PBMCs or T cells enriched from blood (not recorded which). These receptor sequences come from a woman aged 18 to 35 with acute COVID-19.

V gene TRBV28 combines with J gene TRBJ2-1; TRBD1 aligns across 7 bases. The CDR3 sequence is 16 residues long. J was trimmed by 4 bases and V by 6 bases; bases with no gene match: 12. The germline gives CDR1 MDHEN, CDR2 SYDVKM. The CDR3 DNA follows: TGTGCCAGCAGGAACTACCGGGACAGCGAGTACAATGAGCAGTTCTTC. This encodes CASRNYRDSEYNEQFF.

The chain joins TRBV7-9 to TRBJ2-6; 13 nucleotides align to TRBD2. There are 19 residues in the CDR3. Germline V gene data show CDR1 as SEHNR and CDR2 as FQNEAQ (reference sequence). With V trimmed by 5 bases and J by 0 bases, 7 bases remained unmatched. CDR3 sequence (DNA): TGTGCCAGCAGCCCGACTAGCGGGAGGCCGTCCTCTGGGGCCAACGTCCTGACTTTC. Protein product: CASSPTSGRPSSGANVLTF. Full variable domain (missing parts from reference TRBV7-9 and TRBJ2-6): DTGVSQNPRHKITKRGQNVTFRCDPISEHNRLYWYRQTLGQGPEFLTYFQNEAQLEKSRLLSDRFSAERPKGSFSTLEIQRTEQGDSAMYLCASSPTSGRPSSGANVLTFGAGSRLTVL.

The CDR3 DNA is TGTGCCTCGGACAGGGCGGACGAGCAGTACTTC. It is translated as CASDRADEQYF. The rearrangement links TRBV6-4 to TRBJ2-7; 8 positions match TRBD1. CDR1 and CDR2 (germline): MRHNA, SNTAGT. The CDR3 has 11 residues. Trimming removed 11 bases from V and 5 bases from J; junction bases left unmatched: 5.

The chain joins TRBV7-6 to TRBJ1-6; D not certain. V was cut by 6 bases and J by 5 bases, with 20 bases left in between. The length of the CDR3 is 17 residues. The germline gives CDR1 SGHVS, CDR2 FNYEAQ. The CDR3: CASRPTPGGNDNSPLHF. The CDR3 region has the DNA TGTGCCAGCAGACCCACGCCGGGAGGGAACGATAATTCACCCCTCCACTTT. The complete variable domain, with remaining parts taken from reference TRBV7-6 and TRBJ1-6, reads GAGVSQSPRYKVTKRGQDVALRCDPISGHVSLYWYRQALGQGPEFLTYFNYEAQQDKSGLPNDRFSAERPEGSISTLTIQRTEQRDSAMYRCASRPTPGGNDNSPLHFGNGTRLTVT.

The CDR3 coding sequence is TGTGCCAGTAAAAGCGGGAGGGGAGGCAATGAGCAGTTCTTC. Its protein product is CASKSGRGGNEQFF. V usage is TRBV19 and J usage is TRBJ2-1, with TRBD2 matching over 10 bases. Looked up from germline, CDR1 is LNHDA and CDR2 is SQIVND (reference sequence). This CDR3 region has 14 residues. Losses at the gene ends were 7 bases for V and 6 bases for J; bases not matched to a gene: 6.

About this clone: The sample carries other DNA sequences with the same CDR3. V and J are TRBV27 and TRBJ1-6; D unclear. CDR3 length: 12 amino acids. V was pared by 5 bases and J by 7 bases, with 6 bases between. In germline, CDR1 is MNHEY, CDR2 SMNVEV (reference sequence). CDR3 residues: CASSPVNSPLHF. DNA of the CDR3: TGTGCCAGCAGTCCTGTAAATTCACCCCTCCACTTT.

This sequence joins TRBV27 and TRBJ2-1; D possibly corresponds to TRBD2 (6 bases). Looked up from germline, CDR1 is MNHEY and CDR2 is SMNVEV (reference sequence). Trimming took off 7 bases at V and 7 bases at J, with 14 bases between the two ends. The CDR3 contains 13 residues. CDR3 protein: CASTFIGGNEQFF. The CDR3, as DNA: TGTGCCAGCACCTTTATCGGGGGAAATGAGCAGTTCTTC.

The rearrangement joins TRBV7-3 to TRBJ2-2; D gene ambiguous. Trimming pared 5 bases from V and 4 bases from J, leaving 14 bases between. Germline V gene sequence: CDR1 SGHTA, CDR2 FQGTGA. CDR3 length: 15 residues. CDR3 sequence reads: CASSANGASTGELFF. CDR3 DNA sequence: TGTGCCAGCAGCGCAAATGGTGCGTCCACCGGGGAGCTGTTTTTT.

The chain recombines TRBV9 with TRBJ1-2, with TRBD1 matching over 9 bases. V shed 1 base and J 8 bases; nucleotides not matched to a gene: 3. Germline V CDR1 and CDR2: SGDLS, YYNGEE. The CDR3 sequence is 13 residues long. The CDR3 region is CASSVSGQGGYTF. In DNA form, the CDR3 reads TGTGCCAGCAGCGTATCGGGACAGGGAGGCTACACCTTC. Full variable domain (rest looked up from reference TRBV9 and TRBJ1-2): DSGVTQTPKHLITATGQRVTLRCSPRSGDLSVYWYQQSLDQGLQFLIQYYNGEERAKGNILERFSAQQFPDLHSELNLSSLELGDSALYFCASSVSGQGGYTFGSGTRLTVV.

J is TRBJ2-7 and V is TRBV21-1; TRBD1 was called by the table and not checked on the DNA. TRBV21-1 is noted as a pseudogene. This CDR3 is 15 amino acids long. The CDR3 nucleotides read TGTGCCAGCAGCAACTATAAAACAGGGGACCGCGAGCAGTACTTC. The encoded protein is CASSNYKTGDREQYF.

The chain joins TRBV7-2 to TRBJ1-2, with a possible D match to TRBD1 (5 bases). The CDR3 loop spans 13 amino acids. V was trimmed by 6 bases and J by 7 bases, leaving 15 bases between them. Per the germline V gene, CDR1 is SGHTA and CDR2 is FQGNSA. CDR3 amino acids: CASRGLPFGGYTF. DNA of the CDR3: TGTGCCAGCAGGGGACTCCCCTTCGGTGGCTACACCTTC.

On this clone: The sample carries other DNA sequences with the same CDR3. The chain is built from TRBV3-1 (or the pseudogene TRBV3-2) and TRBJ2-7, with D unresolved. The germline V and J ends were trimmed by 0 bases and 2 bases, with 2 bases remaining between them. This CDR3 comprises 12 residues. CDR1 and CDR2 from the germline V gene are LGHDT and YNNKEL (reference sequence). For the CDR3, the DNA is TGTGCCAGCAGCCAAGACACCTACGAGCAGTACTTC. It translates to CASSQDTYEQYF.

The chain uses TRBV30 and TRBJ2-7, with TRBD1 identical over 11 bases. CDR1 and CDR2 from the germline V gene are GTSNPN and SVGIG (reference sequence). There are 17 residues in the CDR3. Germline trimming cut 5 bases from V and 9 bases from J; bases unmatched to any gene: 21. The DNA for the CDR3 is TGTGCCTGGGGGGGACAGGGGGAATCTAAAGGTGGTCAGACGCAGTACTTC. It is translated as CAWGGQGESKGGQTQYF.

The J gene is TRBJ1-2, the V gene TRBV5-1; D may be TRBD1 (6 bases). Trimming left V 7 bases short and J 6 bases short, with 25 bases between. Germline lookup yields CDR1 SGHRS and CDR2 YFSETQ. The CDR3 is 16 amino acids. The CDR3 coding sequence is TGCGCCAGCGCCCCCTTTGGACAGAAGGAGGACGATGGCTACACCTTC. Its translation is CASAPFGQKEDDGYTF. Full variable domain (remainder filled in from reference TRBV5-1 and TRBJ1-2): KAGVTQTPRYLIKTRGQQVTLSCSPISGHRSVSWYQQTPGQGLQFLFEYFSETQRNKGNFPGRFSGRQFSNSRSEMNVSTLELGDSALYLCASAPFGQKEDDGYTFGSGTRLTVV.

The chain is built from TRBV12-5 and TRBJ1-1; TRBD1 matches at 7 bases. The CDR3 sequence is 16 residues long. Germline V gene sequence: CDR1 LGHNT, CDR2 FRNRAP. J was trimmed by 0 bases and V by 2 bases; bases with no gene match: 6. The CDR3 DNA is TGTGCTAGTGGTTTGCCTGAGGGGGCGATGAACACTGAAGCTTTCTTT. It codes for CASGLPEGAMNTEAFF.

The chain couples TRBV14 to TRBJ2-7; TRBD1 might be the D (7 bases). The germline CDR1 and CDR2 sequences are SGHDN and FVKESK. V dropped 5 bases and J dropped 6 bases, with 14 bases sitting between them. CDR3 length equals 13 residues. CDR3 bases: TGTGCCAGCAGCACCAGGGGGGACGGCGAGCAGTACTTC. Protein product: CASSTRGDGEQYF.

The rearrangement joins TRBV20-1 to TRBJ2-7, with D perhaps matching TRBD1 (5 bases). Looked up from germline, CDR1 is DFQATT and CDR2 is SNEGSKA (reference sequence). Deletions cut 3 bases from V and 5 bases from J, with 20 bases between. The CDR3 has 15 amino acids. As DNA, the CDR3 is TGCAGTGCTAGTTCCTACACGGGTCCCAGGGACGAGCAGTACTTC. As protein: CSASSYTGPRDEQYF.

The genes are TRBV24-1 and TRBJ2-3; TRBD2 is a possible D gene (5 bases). Trimming stripped 3 bases from V and 1 base from J, with 16 bases between. CDR3 size: 17 residues. CDR1 and CDR2 (germline): KGHDR, SFDVKD. The CDR3 here is CATSDTLAALGTDTQYF. CDR3 sequence (DNA): TGTGCCACCAGTGATACTCTAGCCGCCCTGGGCACAGATACGCAGTATTTT.

The V and J genes are TRBV3-1 (or the pseudogene TRBV3-2) and TRBJ2-7; 12 bases align to TRBD2. V gave up 4 bases and J gave up 3 bases; unmatched junction bases: 7. The CDR3 spans 16 residues. Germline V gives CDR1 LGHDT, CDR2 YNNKEL (reference sequence). This CDR3 reads CASSPPGLAGFYEQYF. In DNA form, the CDR3 reads TGTGCCAGCAGCCCCCCAGGACTAGCGGGATTCTACGAGCAGTACTTC.

V gene TRBV28 combines with J gene TRBJ1-1; 9 bases match TRBD1. The CDR3 covers 15 residues. V gave up 7 bases and J gave up 5 bases; unmatched junction bases: 11. Germline-derived CDR1 and CDR2 are MDHEN and SYDVKM. CDR3 DNA: TGTGCCAGCACAATAGGGGGACAGGGAGGAACTGAAGCTTTCTTT. Protein sequence: CASTIGGQGGTEAFF.

The chain uses TRBV7-9 and TRBJ2-1; a weak D match, TRBD1 (5 bases). CDR3 length: 13 residues. The V gene lost 1 base and the J gene lost 9 bases, with 10 bases spanning the gap. Germline V gives CDR1 SEHNR, CDR2 FQNEAQ (reference sequence). CDR3 in amino acids: CASSLGGPGEQFF. CDR3 DNA: TGTGCCAGCAGCTTAGGGGGCCCCGGTGAGCAGTTCTTC.

The chain uses TRBV6-5 and TRBJ2-3; 12 bases align to TRBD2. V trimming: 0 bases; J trimming: 6 bases; junction bases outside the gene matches: 4. The CDR3 sequence is 16 residues long. In germline, CDR1 is MNHEY, CDR2 SVGAGI. This CDR3 reads CASSYSGTSGLDTQYF. The CDR3 DNA reads TGTGCCAGCAGTTACTCTGGGACTAGCGGGTTGGATACGCAGTATTTT.

This clone was seen only once. This chain joins TRBV19 and TRBJ2-3, with TRBD2 identical over 7 bases. CDR1 LNHDA and CDR2 SQIVND come from the germline V gene (reference sequence). V trimming: 3 bases; J trimming: 5 bases; junction bases outside the gene matches: 8. This CDR3 spans 15 amino acids. CDR3 in DNA: TGTGCCAGTAGTATCGGCGCGGGAGATGGAGATACGCAGTATTTT. The encoded protein is CASSIGAGDGDTQYF.

The V and J genes are TRBV6-5 and TRBJ1-5; D perhaps matches TRBD1 (5 bases). CDR1 MNHEY and CDR2 SVGAGI come from the germline V gene. CDR3 length: 14 residues. The V and J ends lost 5 bases and 3 bases respectively, with 11 bases between them. CDR3 DNA sequence: TGTGCCAGCAGTATTACAGGATCCAATCAGCCCCAGCATTTT. Its translation: CASSITGSNQPQHF.

This chain connects TRBV2 to TRBJ2-7, with D tentatively TRBD1 (5 bases). V was trimmed by 6 bases and J by 0 bases, leaving 12 bases between them. The germline gives CDR1 SNHLY, CDR2 FYNNEI. The CDR3 is 14 amino acids. The CDR3 DNA is TGTGCCAGCAGGCGACAGACCCTCTCCTACGAGCAGTACTTC. It translates to CASRRQTLSYEQYF. The full variable domain, completed using reference TRBV2 and TRBJ2-7, is EPEVTQTPSHQVTQMGQEVILRCVPISNHLYFYWYRQILGQKVEFLVSFYNNEISEKSEIFDDQFSVERPDGSNFTLKIRSTKLEDSAMYFCASRRQTLSYEQYFGPGTRLTVT.